The entry below describes one T cell receptor (beta chain). This sample is drawn from a study of blood T cell repertoires in COVID-19. Study at large: Specimens from acute and convalescent COVID-19 originated in the United States, Italy and Spain.

The CDR3 covers 15 residues. The ends were cut back, 1 base at V and 4 bases at J, with 10 bases in the middle. CDR1 is SGHAT and CDR2 is FQNNGV in the germline V gene. Assay used: immunoSEQ multiplex PCR; TCRdb lists only in-frame clones, some missing. This sample carries about 220,000 clones, roughly 80% of them seen once, and the ten largest clones take around 8%. This clonotype was sampled from an elderly woman with COVID-19, enrolled during active disease. V is TRBV11-2 and J is TRBJ2-2, with D possibly matching TRBD2 (6 bases). Input material: peripheral blood. The CDR3, as DNA: TGTGCCAGCAGCTTAGGCGGGGTAGGCACCGGGGAGCTGTTTTTT. Residues: CASSLGGVGTGELFF. Full variable domain (outside the CDR3, taken from reference TRBV11-2 and TRBJ2-2): EAGVAQSPRYKIIEKRQSVAFWCNPISGHATLYWYQQILGQGPKLLIQFQNNGVVDDSQLPKDRFSAERLKGVDSTLKIQPAKLEDSAVYLCASSLGGVGTGELFFGEGSRLTVL.